These 11 T cell receptor beta chains were all obtained from the same sample, sequenced in a study of blood T cells in healthy people across ages. The authors ran a second PCR of 7 to 11 cycles using a sample-barcoded 5' primer and a J-beta primer mix. TCRdb fed the 5' RACE reads into MiXCR, producing one record per CDR3 protein. The table includes around 800,000 distinct CDR3 sequences, roughly 24% detected once. The data also belong to a second study, concerning T cells of mothers and their children.

The sample comprised blood. The source is a boy aged 5-17 years in good health.

This clonotype was observed a few times. The chain combines TRBV29-1 with TRBJ2-5; the D gene is possibly TRBD1 (5 bases). The last part of the DNA fits TRBJ2-7 better; the J call may be wrong. Germline V lookup: CDR1 SQVTM, CDR2 ANQGSEA. The CDR3 length is 12 residues. CDR3 bases: TGCAGCGTAGGGGTAGCCACCTACGAGCAGTACTTC. Translation gives CSVGVATYEQYF.

This clonotype was seen more than once but under ten times. The J gene is TRBJ1-4, the V gene TRBV11-2; a possible D gene is TRBD1 (6 bases). V was cut by 5 bases and J by 7 bases, with 11 bases left in between. Germline CDR1 reads SGHAT; CDR2 reads FQNNGV. There are 13 residues in the CDR3. The CDR3, as DNA: TGTGCCAGCAGCGGCACAGGGCGTGAAAAACTGTTTTTT. Translated, it gives CASSGTGREKLFF.

The chain recombines TRBV12-3 or TRBV12-4 with TRBJ1-2; TRBD1 is a possible D gene (6 bases). This CDR3 is built from 14 residues. The V end lost 2 bases, the J end lost 8 bases, and 15 bases lay between the germline ends. The CDR3 DNA follows: TGTGCCAGCAGTTTACAGGAGGGGGGAGAGGGCTACACCTTC. Encoded protein: CASSLQEGGEGYTF.

V usage is TRBV12-3 or TRBV12-4 and J usage is TRBJ2-5; 14 nucleotides line up with TRBD2. The CDR3 contains 17 residues. V dropped 5 bases and J dropped 0; count of bases not matched to a gene: 5. Written as DNA, the CDR3 is TGTGCCAGCAGTCCGGGACTAGCGGGGGCGAACCAAGAGACCCAGTACTTC. Protein product: CASSPGLAGANQETQYF.

This clonotype was detected a few times. The chain combines TRBV29-1 with TRBJ2-5, with 8 bases identical to TRBD2. The CDR3 extends over 16 amino acids. Germline lookup yields CDR1 SQVTM and CDR2 ANQGSEA. The trim removed 3 bases at V and 5 bases at J, leaving 14 bases unmatched. CDR3 sequence (DNA): TGCAGCGTTGAGGGTAGGGTAGCGGGGAGTCCCGAGACCCAGTACTTC. Its protein is CSVEGRVAGSPETQYF. Filled out from reference TRBV29-1 and TRBJ2-5, the complete variable domain reads SAVISQKPSRDICQRGTSLTIQCQVDSQVTMMFWYRQQPGQSLTLIATANQGSEATYESGFVIDKFPISRPNLTFSTLTVSNMSPEDSSIYLCSVEGRVAGSPETQYFGPGTRLLVL.

The chain couples TRBV6-6 to TRBJ1-2; the D is unclear. Germline CDR1 reads MNHNY; CDR2 reads SVGAGI (reference sequence). CDR3 length equals 12 residues. Between the trimmed V and J ends, which lost 5 bases and 7 bases, there was a span of 11 bases. Written as DNA, the CDR3 is TGTGCCAGCAGTGACAATGACCCTGGCTACACCTTC. Protein product: CASSDNDPGYTF.

The rearrangement links TRBV3-1 to TRBJ2-1, with a weak D call TRBD2 (6 bases). The DNA end is more similar to TRBJ2-7, so the J call may be wrong. The CDR3 loop spans 15 amino acids. Germline CDR1 is LGHDT and CDR2 is YNNKEL (reference sequence). For the CDR3, the DNA is TGTGCCAGCAGCCAAGCCCGGGACTGGAACTACGAGCAGTACTTC. Translated: CASSQARDWNYEQYF.

Remarks on this clonotype: Lacking the conserved final phenylalanine or tryptophan, this CDR3 likely reflects a read error. The rearrangement links TRBV18 to TRBJ1-1; 7 bases align to TRBD1. CDR1 KGHSH and CDR2 LQKENI come from the germline V gene. V dropped 3 bases and J dropped 6; count of bases not matched to a gene: 7. The CDR3 runs 14 residues. CDR3 sequence (DNA): TGTGCCAGCTCACCCGGACGACAGGGCGCTGAAGCTTTCCTT. Translating gives CASSPGRQGAEAFL.

This clonotype was observed a few times. This chain links TRBV5-1 with TRBJ1-1; possibly TRBD1 for D (6 bases). Per the germline V gene, CDR1 is SGHRS and CDR2 is YFSETQ. The CDR3 contains 15 residues. V lost 3 bases to trimming and J lost 1 base, with 13 bases between them. The DNA for the CDR3 is TGCGCCAGCAGCTCCTCCGTGGGGGCGAACACTGAAGCTTTCTTT. It codes for CASSSSVGANTEAFF. The entire variable domain, with the rest obtained from reference TRBV5-1 and TRBJ1-1, is as follows: KAGVTQTPRYLIKTRGQQVTLSCSPISGHRSVSWYQQTPGQGLQFLFEYFSETQRNKGNFPGRFSGRQFSNSRSEMNVSTLELGDSALYLCASSSSVGANTEAFFGQGTRLTVV.

The chain has TRBV14 and TRBJ2-1; 9 bases fit TRBD2. The DNA end lines up better with TRBJ2-5; the J call may be wrong. The length of the CDR3 is 16 residues. The germline gives CDR1 SGHDN, CDR2 FVKESK. CDR3 in DNA: TGTGCCAGCAGCCAAGATCGGCGGGGGGGCCGAGAGACCCAGTACTTC. It yields the protein CASSQDRRGGRETQYF.

This clonotype has just a few counts. V is TRBV3-1 and J is TRBJ2-2, with 9 bases that match TRBD1. Germline values: CDR1 LGHDT, CDR2 YNNKEL (reference sequence). V lost 3 bases and J lost 1; bases outside the gene matches: 6. CDR3 length: 17 amino acids. CDR3 DNA sequence: TGTGCCAGCAGCCACGGAACGGGACAGGGGAACACCGGGGAGCTGTTTTTT. Its protein is CASSHGTGQGNTGELFF. Based on the CDR3 plus reference TRBV3-1 and TRBJ2-2, the full variable domain is DTAVSQTPKYLVTQMGNDKSIKCEQNLGHDTMYWYKQDSKKFLKIMFSYNNKELIINETVPNRFSPKSPDKAHLNLHINSLELGDSAVYFCASSHGTGQGNTGELFFGEGSRLTVL.